Shown below are 23 T cell receptor beta chains from a single sample sequenced in a study of shared clonotypes between healthy human individuals. Profiling relied on immunoSEQ multiplex PCR, and the TCRdb table lists in-frame clones only, not all of them. The sample lists about 1.1 million clones; approximately 77% were seen once. Input material: memory CD4+ T cells from PBMCs. The sample's subset: CD45RA-negative fraction. The receptors shown here come from a man younger than 30 in good health. Some clones in this sample may be carry-over from other donors' samples.

This sequence joins TRBV19 and TRBJ2-7, with 9 bases fitting TRBD1. CDR1 and CDR2 (germline): LNHDA, SQIVND (reference sequence). The CDR3 totals 15 residues. The V and J ends lost 6 bases and 1 base, in that order; junction bases with no gene match: 7. The CDR3 sequence is CASSREGQGSYEQYF. The CDR3 DNA follows: TGTGCCAGTAGCCGTGAAGGACAGGGGTCCTACGAGCAGTACTTC.

This clone was found once. V is TRBV25-1 and J is TRBJ2-7; no clear D gene. The CDR3 is 10 amino acids. Germline CDR1 reads MGHDK; CDR2 reads SYGVNS. In nucleotides, the CDR3 is TGTGCCAGCAGTGATGTGACCCGTGGGGTA. Its translation: CASSDVTRGV.

This clone was seen many times. The chain combines TRBV5-1 with TRBJ2-1; D may be TRBD1 (6 bases). The CDR3 runs 14 residues. V was pared by 4 bases and J by 6 bases, with 14 bases between. Germline V lookup: CDR1 SGHRS, CDR2 YFSETQ. The CDR3 nucleotides are TGCGCCAGCAGCCTTGTCTCAGGGGTCAATGAGCAGTTCTTC. Translating gives CASSLVSGVNEQFF.

This clone appeared a few times. The rearrangement links TRBV7-8 to TRBJ1-1; D is unclear. V lost 3 bases and J lost 5, with 13 bases in between. CDR3 size: 14 residues. Germline CDR1 reads SGHVS; CDR2 reads FQNEAQ. The chain's CDR3 is CASSFRLEETEAFF. The CDR3 DNA follows: TGTGCCAGCAGCTTTAGACTGGAGGAGACTGAAGCTTTCTTT.

The V and J genes are TRBV29-1 and TRBJ1-5, with a tentative D call TRBD1 (5 bases). Trimming pared 0 bases from V and 9 bases from J, leaving 12 bases between. Germline V gene lookup returns CDR1 SQVTM and CDR2 ANQGSEA. This CDR3 contains 13 residues. Written as DNA, the CDR3 is TGCAGCGTTGAAGATCTTATGGGGGGGCCCCAGCATTTT. Translating it yields CSVEDLMGGPQHF.

The sample holds a few counts of this clone. A much larger clone sits a single nucleotide away, making a read error possible. The sample has other DNA sequences that encode this CDR3 too. V is TRBV7-9 and J is TRBJ1-5; D not resolved. Germline CDR1 is SEHNR and CDR2 is FQNEAQ (reference sequence). V was cut by 0 bases and J by 7 bases, with 4 bases left in between. The CDR3 extends over 12 amino acids. CDR3 loop: CASSLAGQPQHF. The CDR3 DNA reads as TGTGCCAGCAGCTTAGCGGGGCAGCCCCAGCATTTT. The entire variable domain, with the rest obtained from reference TRBV7-9 and TRBJ1-5, is as follows: DTGVSQNPRHKITKRGQNVTFRCDPISEHNRLYWYRQTLGQGPEFLTYFQNEAQLEKSRLLSDRFSAERPKGSFSTLEIQRTEQGDSAMYLCASSLAGQPQHFGDGTRLSIL.

The genes are TRBV10-3 and TRBJ2-5; possibly TRBD2 for D (6 bases). Germline V gene lookup returns CDR1 ENHRY and CDR2 SYGVKD. The V end lost 9 bases, the J end lost 3 bases, and 8 bases lay between the germline ends. The CDR3 covers 11 residues. The CDR3 nucleotides are TGTGCCATTCGACTAGAAGAGACCCAGTACTTC. Its translation: CAIRLEETQYF.

This chain joins TRBV30 and TRBJ1-6; tentative D call: TRBD1 (6 bases). The V end lost 4 bases, the J end lost 5 bases, and 12 bases lay between the germline ends. CDR3 length: 14 residues. Per the germline V gene, CDR1 is GTSNPN and CDR2 is SVGIG (reference sequence). The CDR3 region is CAWTRGPDNSPLHF. CDR3 coding DNA: TGTGCCTGGACTCGGGGGCCGGATAATTCACCCCTCCACTTT. The whole variable domain, filled in from reference TRBV30 and TRBJ1-6, reads SQTIHQWPATLVQPVGSPLSLECTVEGTSNPNLYWYRQAAGRGLQLLFYSVGIGQISSEVPQNLSASRPQDRQFILSSKKLLLSDSGFYLCAWTRGPDNSPLHFGNGTRLTVT.

This clone has more than one count but fewer than ten. V is TRBV9 and J is TRBJ2-1; D ambiguous. The germline V gene has CDR1 SGDLS and CDR2 YYNGEE. Trimming shortened V by 4 bases and J by 8 bases, and 10 bases separated the two germline ends. This CDR3 comprises 12 residues. The CDR3: CASSNTHDEQFF. The CDR3 DNA follows: TGTGCCAGCAGCAACACCCACGATGAGCAGTTCTTC.

In DNA, the CDR3 is TGTGCCAGCAGTTTGTTACAGGCAACTGGAGAAAAACTGTTTTTT. This sequence encodes CASSLLQATGEKLFF. The chain carries TRBV28 and TRBJ1-4; possibly TRBD1 for D (5 bases). The germline V gene has CDR1 MDHEN and CDR2 SYDVKM. The CDR3 has 15 residues. Trimming pared 3 bases from V and 8 bases from J, leaving 16 bases between.

The chain combines TRBV30 with TRBJ1-2; D is unresolved. Germline V gives CDR1 GTSNPN, CDR2 SVGIG (reference sequence). V was pared by 0 bases and J by 8 bases, with 22 bases between. The CDR3 consists of 16 residues. The CDR3 nucleotides read TGTGCCTGGAGTGTAATGGGCGGCTCCGACTATTTAGGCTACACCTTC. It yields the protein CAWSVMGGSDYLGYTF.

The chain couples TRBV7-9 to TRBJ2-1; D gene ambiguous. Germline V CDR1 and CDR2: SEHNR, FQNEAQ (reference sequence). CDR3 length equals 14 residues. The V end lost 5 bases, the J end lost 10 bases, and 18 bases lay between the germline ends. The CDR3 DNA follows: TGTGCCAGCAGCCCTACCGGGTCTGTTATGGAGCAGTTCTTC. Amino acids: CASSPTGSVMEQFF.

The chain recombines TRBV9 with TRBJ2-1, with D perhaps TRBD2 (5 bases). Trimming took off 0 bases at V and 9 bases at J, with 13 bases between the two ends. CDR3 length: 14 residues. Germline V lookup: CDR1 SGDLS, CDR2 YYNGEE. The CDR3 sequence: CASSVGWEHGEQFF. CDR3 nucleotides: TGTGCCAGCAGCGTAGGTTGGGAGCACGGTGAGCAGTTCTTC.

The chain is built from TRBV7-6 and TRBJ2-1; no clear D gene. The CDR3 is 12 amino acids. From germline, CDR1 is SGHVS and CDR2 FNYEAQ. V lost 5 bases and J lost 5, with 7 bases in between. The CDR3 DNA reads TGTGCCAGCAGCCATAGCCACAATGAGCAGTTCTTC. Translation: CASSHSHNEQFF.

The chain joins TRBV20-1 to TRBJ1-1; D remains unclear. The length of the CDR3 is 10 residues. CDR1 is DFQATT and CDR2 is SNEGSKA in the germline V gene (reference sequence). Trimming cost V 4 bases and J 6 bases, with 6 bases left between them. The chain's CDR3 is CSAKVAEAFF. In DNA, the CDR3 is TGCAGTGCTAAGGTCGCTGAAGCTTTCTTT.

The chain carries TRBV7-6 and TRBJ1-2; 10 bases agree with TRBD1. The CDR3 has 15 amino acids. The V segment lost 5 bases and the J segment 4 bases; nucleotides outside the gene matches: 7. Germline V CDR1 and CDR2: SGHVS, FNYEAQ. CDR3 protein: CASSAQTGGGYGYTF. The CDR3 bases are TGTGCCAGCAGCGCCCAGACAGGGGGCGGCTATGGCTACACCTTC.

V gene TRBV5-4 combines with J gene TRBJ1-3; 9 bases align to TRBD1. Germline V gives CDR1 SGHNT, CDR2 YYREEE (reference sequence). CDR3 size: 16 residues. V dropped 4 bases and J dropped 2; count of bases not matched to a gene: 7. The CDR3 coding sequence is TGTGCCAGCAGCCTGGGACAGGGCGAACCTGGAAACACCATATATTTT. This sequence encodes CASSLGQGEPGNTIYF.

V gene TRBV29-1 combines with J gene TRBJ1-1, with unresolved D. The CDR3 extends over 14 amino acids. Germline V gene lookup returns CDR1 SQVTM and CDR2 ANQGSEA. Trimming took off 5 bases at V and 8 bases at J, with 21 bases between the two ends. CDR3 nucleotide sequence: TGCAGCGTTCTGCAACGGCTCTCGGGTAGGGAAGCTTTCTTT. It encodes CSVLQRLSGREAFF.

V and J are TRBV5-1 and TRBJ2-5; weak D call: TRBD2 (7 bases). The ends were cut back, 2 bases at V and 3 bases at J, with 11 bases in the middle. There are 14 residues in the CDR3. Germline CDR1 reads SGHRS; CDR2 reads YFSETQ. In DNA, the CDR3 is TGCGCCAGCAGCTTAAAAGGGGGGGAAGAGACCCAGTACTTC. It translates to CASSLKGGEETQYF.

This clone was counted once. The chain recombines TRBV7-9 with TRBJ1-4, with unresolved D. The length of the CDR3 is 14 residues. From germline, CDR1 is SEHNR and CDR2 FQNEAQ (reference sequence). Trimming pared 0 bases from V and 6 bases from J, leaving 8 bases between. The CDR3 DNA sequence: TGTGCCAGCAGCTTAGCAATGGGGTATGAAAAACTGTTTTTT. Its translation is CASSLAMGYEKLFF.

The chain employs TRBV2 and TRBJ1-5; no firm D call. CDR3 length equals 12 residues. Between the trimmed V and J ends, which lost 1 base and 7 bases, there was a span of 5 bases. In germline, CDR1 is SNHLY, CDR2 FYNNEI. In nucleotides, the CDR3 is TGTGCCAGCAGTGAAGTCCCCCAGCCCCAGCATTTT. Its protein product is CASSEVPQPQHF.

The V and J genes are TRBV6-5 and TRBJ2-5, with 8 bases identical to TRBD1. Germline CDR1 and CDR2: MNHEY and SVGAGI. The CDR3 is 14 amino acids. V was pared by 6 bases and J by 2 bases, with 5 bases of the junction left unmatched. The CDR3 DNA is TGTGCCAGCAGGGGGGACAGGTGGCAAGAGACCCAGTACTTC. Encoded protein: CASRGDRWQETQYF.

The gene calls are TRBV19 and TRBJ1-1; no definite D call. The germline gives CDR1 LNHDA, CDR2 SQIVND (reference sequence). The ends were cut back, 10 bases at V and 7 bases at J, with 25 bases in the middle. This CDR3 has 15 amino acids. The CDR3 DNA reads TGTGCCACCCTCCCCCGGGCCCTCCTAACCGGTGAAGCTTTCTTT. Translating gives CATLPRALLTGEAFF. Full variable domain (missing parts from reference TRBV19 and TRBJ1-1): DGGITQSPKYLFRKEGQNVTLSCEQNLNHDAMYWYRQDPGQGLRLIYYSQIVNDFQKGDIAEGYSVSREKKESFPLTVTSAQKNPTAFYLCATLPRALLTGEAFFGQGTRLTVV.